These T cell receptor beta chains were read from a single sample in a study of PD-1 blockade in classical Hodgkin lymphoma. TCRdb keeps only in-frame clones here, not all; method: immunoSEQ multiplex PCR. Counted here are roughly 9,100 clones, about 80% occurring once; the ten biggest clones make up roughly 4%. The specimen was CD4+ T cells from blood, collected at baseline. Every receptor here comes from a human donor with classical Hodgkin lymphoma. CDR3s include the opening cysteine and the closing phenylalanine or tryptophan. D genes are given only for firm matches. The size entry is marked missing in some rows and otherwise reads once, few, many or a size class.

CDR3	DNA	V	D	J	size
CASSPLAGVGTGELFF	TGTGCCAGCAGCCCCCTAGCGGGAGTCGGGACCGGGGAGCTGTTTTTT	TRBV13	TRBD2	TRBJ2-2	.
CASSQLGRVGQETQYF	TGCGCCAGCAGTCAATTGGGCAGGGTGGGCCAAGAGACCCAGTACTTC	TRBV23-1	.	TRBJ2-5	.
CASSGTYNQPQHF	TGTGCCAGCAGTGGGACATATAATCAGCCCCAGCATTTT	TRBV28	.	TRBJ1-5	.
CASSPGQVNTGELFF	TGTGCCAGCAGCCCGGGACAGGTGAACACCGGGGAGCTGTTTTTT	TRBV11-3	TRBD1	TRBJ2-2	few
CAWSYYREHF	TGTGCCTGGAGCTATTACAGGGAGCACTTC	TRBV30	.	TRBJ2-5	.
CASSLDGQGSDNEQFF	TGTGCCAGCAGTTTAGACGGCCAGGGGAGCGACAATGAGCAGTTCTTC	TRBV28	.	TRBJ2-1	.
CASSIGTSGGYEQYF	TGTGCCAGTAGTATAGGGACTAGCGGGGGCTACGAGCAGTACTTC	TRBV19	TRBD2	TRBJ2-7	.
CASSESLAGVEETQYF	TGTGCCAGCAGTGAGAGTCTAGCGGGAGTCGAAGAGACCCAGTACTTC	TRBV6-1	TRBD2	TRBJ2-5	.
CASSPKGANEQYF	TGTGCCAGCAGTCCTAAGGGGGCGAACGAGCAGTACTTC	TRBV5-4	TRBD1	TRBJ2-7	.
CASSSTGFYGYTF	TGTGCCAGCAGTTCAACAGGGTTCTATGGCTACACCTTC	TRBV27	.	TRBJ1-2	.
CASSLLDSLMNTEAFF	TGTGCCAGCAGTTTACTAGACAGCCTCATGAACACTGAAGCTTTCTTT	TRBV28	.	TRBJ1-1	few
CASSPTGDSYNEQFF	TGTGCCAGCAGCCCCACAGGGGATTCCTACAATGAGCAGTTCTTC	TRBV5-4	TRBD1	TRBJ2-1	.
CASRARESTNQPQHF	TGTGCCAGCAGAGCCCGAGAGTCCACCAACCAGCCCCAGCATTTT	TRBV28	.	TRBJ1-5	.
CASQYRPGEQYF	TGTGCCAGCCAGTATCGTCCGGGCGAGCAGTACTTC	TRBV2	.	TRBJ2-7	.
CASRKKGAGETQYF	TGTGCCAGCAGGAAGAAGGGGGCGGGGGAGACCCAGTACTTC	TRBV7-9	.	TRBJ2-5	.
CASSLKGQGGTEAFF	TGTGCCAGCAGCTTAAAGGGGCAGGGAGGCACTGAAGCTTTCTTT	TRBV7-8	.	TRBJ1-1	medium-sized
CASAGVLSNYGYTF	TGTGCCAGCGCCGGGGTTCTATCTAACTATGGCTACACCTTC	TRBV18	.	TRBJ1-2	.
CASSREGISYEQYF	TGCGCCAGCAGCCGCGAGGGAATCTCCTACGAGCAGTACTTC	TRBV5-1	.	TRBJ2-7	.
CASSLETNTEAFF	TGTGCCAGCAGCTTAGAAACGAACACTGAAGCTTTCTTT	TRBV7-3	.	TRBJ1-1	.
CASSDPSGDNEQFF	TGCGCCAGCAGCGACCCGTCAGGGGACAATGAGCAGTTCTTC	TRBV5-1	.	TRBJ2-1	.
CASRTTANYGYTF	TGTGCCAGCAGGACGACAGCTAACTATGGCTACACCTTC	TRBV6-5	.	TRBJ1-2	.
CASSLEREGSYNEQFF	TGTGCCAGCAGCTTGGAGCGGGAGGGTTCCTACAATGAGCAGTTCTTC	TRBV5-6	TRBD2	TRBJ2-1	.
CASRPEPRSSYEQYF	TGCGCCAGCAGGCCCGAACCAAGGAGCTCCTACGAGCAGTACTTC	TRBV5-1	.	TRBJ2-7	.
CASSQAGGITDTQYF	TGTGCCAGCAGCCAAGCTGGCGGAATCACAGATACGCAGTATTTT	TRBV6-6	.	TRBJ2-3	.
CASSHLQGSSPQHF	TGTGCCAGCAGCCACTTACAGGGTTCATCCCCCCAGCATTTT	TRBV6-1	.	TRBJ1-5	.
CASSIGRWSNQPQHF	TGTGCCAGTAGTATTGGGCGGTGGAGCAATCAGCCCCAGCATTTT	TRBV19	.	TRBJ1-5	.
CASLTGTGGTTEAFF	TGTGCCAGCCTAACCGGGACAGGGGGTACCACTGAAGCTTTCTTT	TRBV28	TRBD1	TRBJ1-1	.
CASSEGDTQYF	TGTGCCAGCAGTGAGGGGGATACGCAGTATTTT	TRBV2	.	TRBJ2-3	.
CASSPPSSGRGNEQFF	TGTGCCAGCTCACCACCCTCTAGCGGGCGTGGGAATGAGCAGTTCTTC	TRBV18	TRBD2	TRBJ2-1	.
CASSPQGGDTEAFF	TGCGCCAGCAGCCCACAGGGGGGGGACACTGAAGCTTTCTTT	TRBV5-1	TRBD1	TRBJ1-1	.
CASSYEGGQKAFF	TGTGCCAGCAGTTATGAAGGTGGACAGAAAGCTTTCTTT	TRBV6-5	.	TRBJ1-1	.
CATRAGPNEKLFF	TGTGCCACCAGAGCGGGGCCTAATGAAAAACTGTTTTTT	TRBV15	.	TRBJ1-4	.
CAISESFRGNSPLHF	TGTGCCATCAGTGAGTCGTTTCGGGGGAATTCACCCCTCCACTTT	TRBV10-3	.	TRBJ1-6	.
CSARLGETQYF	TGCAGTGCTAGGCTTGGAGAGACCCAGTACTTC	TRBV20-1	.	TRBJ2-5	.
CASSMGPMEGYTF	TGTGCCAGTAGTATGGGACCTATGGAGGGCTACACCTTC	TRBV19	.	TRBJ1-2	.
CASSGREGRYNEQFF	TGTGCCAGCAGCGGGAGGGAGGGCCGGTATAATGAGCAGTTCTTC	TRBV7-8	TRBD2	TRBJ2-1	few
CASSLAGTGEDTQYF	TGCGCCAGCAGCTTGGCTGGGACAGGGGAGGATACGCAGTATTTT	TRBV5-1	TRBD1	TRBJ2-3	.
CASSFKAGGPYGYTF	TGTGCCAGCAGCTTTAAAGCAGGGGGCCCCTATGGCTACACCTTC	TRBV7-9	TRBD1	TRBJ1-2	once
CASSLPTLTGLLLAEQYF	TGTGCCAGCAGTTTACCAACTCTCACAGGGTTGCTCCTCGCCGAGCAGTACTTC	TRBV28	.	TRBJ2-7	.
CASTTGLNTEAFF	TGTGCCAGCACGACAGGGTTGAACACTGAAGCTTTCTTT	TRBV19	TRBD1	TRBJ1-1	.
CASSLDGKQYF	TGTGCCAGCAGCTTGGATGGAAAGCAGTACTTC	TRBV5-6	.	TRBJ2-7	.
CASSKRPDNEQFF	TGCGCCAGCAGTAAGCGCCCGGACAATGAGCAGTTCTTC	TRBV10-1	.	TRBJ2-1	few
CASSLVGVYNEQFF	TGCGCCAGCAGCTTGGTCGGAGTCTACAATGAGCAGTTCTTC	TRBV5-1	.	TRBJ2-1	.
CASSDQAGVGETQYF	TGTGCCAGCAGCGATCAAGCGGGAGTGGGGGAGACCCAGTACTTC	TRBV7-9	TRBD2	TRBJ2-5	.
CASSRDRQETQYF	TGTGCCAGCAGCCGGGACAGACAAGAGACCCAGTACTTC	TRBV27	TRBD1	TRBJ2-5	.
CASSPWVGLAAEQYF	TGTGCCAGCAGCCCCTGGGTGGGGCTAGCCGCCGAGCAGTACTTC	TRBV7-2	.	TRBJ2-7	.
CATSTFGNTEAFF	TGTGCCACCAGTACCTTCGGGAACACTGAAGCTTTCTTT	TRBV15	.	TRBJ1-1	.
CASIKGGQASGNTIYF	TGTGCCAGCATCAAGGGGGGACAGGCCTCTGGAAACACCATATATTTT	TRBV6-6	TRBD1	TRBJ1-3	few
CASSGTSGSWDEQFF	TGTGCCAGCAGTGGCACTAGCGGGAGTTGGGATGAGCAGTTCTTC	TRBV2	TRBD2	TRBJ2-1	.
CASSPFWTHSYEQYF	TGTGCCAGTAGCCCCTTCTGGACACACTCCTACGAGCAGTACTTC	TRBV19	.	TRBJ2-7	.
CASSPGTDFNQPQHF	TGTGCCAGCAGCCCCGGGACAGACTTCAATCAGCCCCAGCATTTT	TRBV5-8	TRBD1	TRBJ1-5	once
CASSLLGFENTEAFF	TGTGCCAGCAGTTTATTGGGCTTTGAGAACACTGAAGCTTTCTTT	TRBV28	.	TRBJ1-1	once
CASSRGLAGSTDTQYF	TGTGCCAGCAGCCGCGGACTAGCGGGTAGCACAGATACGCAGTATTTT	TRBV5-4	TRBD2	TRBJ2-3	.
CAISESGPNVLTF	TGTGCCATCAGTGAATCCGGGCCCAACGTCCTGACTTTC	TRBV10-3	.	TRBJ2-6	.
CASSPGPMNTEAFF	TGTGCCAGTAGTCCGGGACCAATGAACACTGAAGCTTTCTTT	TRBV19	.	TRBJ1-1	few
CASSLADNYGYTF	TGTGCCAGCAGTTTAGCGGATAACTATGGCTACACCTTC	TRBV28	.	TRBJ1-2	.
CASSLEGNQNTEAFF	TGCGCCAGCAGCTTAGAGGGAAACCAGAACACTGAAGCTTTCTTT	TRBV5-1	.	TRBJ1-1	.
CASVGTLNTGELFF	TGCGCCAGCGTCGGGACTCTCAACACCGGGGAGCTGTTTTTT	TRBV5-1	.	TRBJ2-2	.
CASSPSIQNTEAFF	TGTGCCAGCTCACCGTCCATACAGAACACTGAAGCTTTCTTT	TRBV18	.	TRBJ1-1	.
CASSLSGQGYDEQFF	TGCGCCAGCAGCTTGAGCGGACAGGGGTATGATGAGCAGTTCTTC	TRBV5-1	TRBD1	TRBJ2-1	.